Sequencing of this T cell receptor beta chain was carried out in a study of T cells in Graves' hyperthyroidism and ophthalmopathy (dated 2019 in TCRdb). Study-level background: Peripheral blood samples were taken at initial diagnosis, before any treatment was given. To identify distinguishing TCR V-J signatures, a discovery cohort of around 98 patients was used, comprising some 45 with Graves' ophthalmopathy and under 60 with stable Graves' hyperthyroidism. An independent validation cohort of fewer than 20 hyperthyroidism patients and 17 patients who later progressed to ophthalmopathy tested prospective prediction of ophthalmopathy. The 100 discovery patients were divided at random into training and test sets in a 7:3 ratio. In addition, the study compared T-cell repertoires in thyroid tissue and in blood from five or six Graves' hyperthyroidism patients. Once sampling was done, hyperthyroidism patients were given methimazole at a starting dose of 30 mg daily, whereas ophthalmopathy patients were given high-dose intravenous methylprednisolone. According to the paper, TCR Vbeta CDR3 sequencing was carried out on over 130 peripheral blood samples, which came from under 50 ophthalmopathy, about 75 hyperthyroidism and approximately 17 progressor patients. What the research found in general, with its limitations: Sample size was not statistically predetermined, and blinding of investigators to group allocation was not performed. During validation, the model predicted progression to ophthalmopathy a median of roughly 7.1 months ahead of onset, with around 71% sensitivity and around 73% specificity. Ophthalmopathy was separated from stable hyperthyroidism by a 13 V-J signature model, with just over 85% sensitivity and about 81% specificity obtained in cross-validation and 80%/75% obtained in testing. Most expanded thyroid clonotypes (frequency above 0.001) were also detected in blood, a finding suggesting that blood repertoires may reflect thyroid immune responses.

The TCR beta CDR3 regions were amplified from RNA transcripts. The TCR CDR3 was subjected to a first round of RT-PCR using the HTBI primer set and the Qiagen OneStep RT-PCR kit. The libraries were constructed in a second round of multiplex PCR and then size-selected and purified. The libraries were sequenced on an Illumina HiSeq2000 using paired-end 100 bp reads. On the study's bioinformatics: SOAPnuke was used to process the raw data, removing reads that contained adapters or uncalled bases, had a mean Phred below 15, or lacked an exact match to the constant primer or identifier. COPE v1.2.5 was used to merge high-quality paired reads, and clonotypes were defined as unique nucleotide sequences. Clonotypes were aligned to IMGT TRBV, TRBD and TRBJ reference segments using MiTCR v1.1. Only V-J combinations with frequency above 0.0001, covering roughly 99% of repertoires, were analysed. The TCS score was defined as F50 (clonal expansion) divided by E x V (chaos), with BLOSUM62-based TCRdist calculated between CDR3 peptides within each V-J. Welch's t-statistics and random forest reduced fewer than 600 V-J features to 10 to 15, which were used in a naive Bayes classifier (R e1071). In-frame beta chains were kept once TCRdb had trimmed the public reads at Q25 with fastp and called clones with MiXCR. A single entry per CDR3 protein holds the most common genes and DNA from its merged rows. The V and J calls were not made by the authors but by TCRdb's processing. The sample records roughly 280,000 distinct CDR3 sequences, 17% of which are singletons. Around 57% of the sample comes from the top ten.

Ophthalmopathy patients had moderately to severely active disease, with a Clinical Activity Score of 3 or more, a NOSPECS grade of 4 or more, and a disease duration of less than 3 months. Patients with uncontrolled infections, other autoimmune diseases, pregnancy or lactation were excluded. Diagnoses relied on clinical symptoms, serum thyroxine and TRAb, thyroid ultrasound and orbital computed tomography. Ficoll-Paque density gradient centrifugation was used to isolate PBMCs from about 10 ml of fresh peripheral blood. Trizol reagent was used to extract total RNA, and RNA quality was then checked on an Agilent 2100 Bioanalyzer. At least ten counts were recorded for this clonotype. Its antigen remains unidentified. Base qualities are missing; no much larger clone stands one base away. The CDR3 covers 14 residues, taking in both the cysteine and the phenylalanine. Only CDR3 DNA remains: 42 bases, in frame from the first base. The germline V gene yields MDHEN for CDR1 and SYDVKM for CDR2. V is reduced by 6 bases and J by 7 bases, leaving a spacing of 15 bases between them.

The sequenced sample was blood. The origin of this receptor is a woman between 55 and 75 years old with Graves' ophthalmopathy. The sequence is built from TRBV28 and TRBJ1-4; a weak D assignment points to TRBD1 (6 bases agree). The CDR3: CASSPDRNREKLFF. DNA sequence: TGTGCCAGCAGCCCGGACAGAAATCGTGAAAAACTGTTTTTT.